This is a list of T cell receptor beta chains from one sample in a study of blood T cells in healthy people across ages. Using its own MiXCR run on the 5' RACE reads, TCRdb lists one record per CDR3 protein. This table holds almost 1 million distinct CDR3 sequences, just over 50% found once. Material for sequencing was blood. These receptors all stem from a woman aged 60 to 75 in good health. Both conserved end residues are part of each CDR3. The order of the fields is J gene, clone size, D gene, V gene, CDR3 protein, CDR3 DNA. A D gene is named only where the DNA matches it firmly. Only part of the rows carry a size: once, few, many, or a class if the clone is expanded.

TRBJ2-4 NA NA TRBV20-1 CSASTASYLAKNIQYF TGCAGTGCTAGCACGGCCAGCTACTTAGCCAAAAACATTCAGTACTTC
TRBJ2-1 few NA TRBV6-5 CASNLLRGAEKFF TGTGCCAGCAACCTCCTCCGGGGAGCGGAAAAGTTCTTC
TRBJ2-5 NA NA TRBV6-1 CASSVVTEEETQYF TGTGCCAGCTCGGTGGTGACAGAGGAAGAGACCCAGTACTTC
TRBJ2-5 NA NA TRBV15 CATSLEGKRQETQYF TGTGCCACCAGCTTGGAAGGGAAGCGACAAGAGACCCAGTACTTC
TRBJ2-6 few NA TRBV18 CASSHTGSGANVLTF TGTGCCAGCTCACATACAGGGTCTGGGGCCAACGTCCTGACTTTC
TRBJ2-7 few TRBD2 TRBV14 CASSQERLAGGSYEQYF TGTGCCAGCAGCCAGGAGAGACTAGCGGGGGGCTCCTACGAGCAGTACTTC
TRBJ2-3 NA TRBD2 TRBV7-9 CASSRLAGEFGADTQYF TGTGCCAGTTCCCGACTAGCGGGAGAGTTCGGCGCAGATACGCAGTATTTT
TRBJ1-5 NA NA TRBV28 CASSDGGGGGNQPQHF TGTGCCAGCTCGGATGGGGGGGGCGGAGGCAATCAGCCCCAGCATTTT
TRBJ2-5 few TRBD1 TRBV7-4 CASSIPGQSQETQYF TGTGCCAGCAGTATACCGGGACAGTCACAAGAGACCCAGTACTTC
TRBJ2-3 NA TRBD2 TRBV20-1 CSARDILSSGSGDTQYF TGCAGTGCTAGAGATATCCTATCTAGCGGGAGCGGAGATACGCAGTATTTT
TRBJ1-2 NA NA TRBV7-2 CASSLDSGVDYGYTF TGTGCCAGCAGCTTGGACTCGGGCGTAGACTATGGCTACACCTTC